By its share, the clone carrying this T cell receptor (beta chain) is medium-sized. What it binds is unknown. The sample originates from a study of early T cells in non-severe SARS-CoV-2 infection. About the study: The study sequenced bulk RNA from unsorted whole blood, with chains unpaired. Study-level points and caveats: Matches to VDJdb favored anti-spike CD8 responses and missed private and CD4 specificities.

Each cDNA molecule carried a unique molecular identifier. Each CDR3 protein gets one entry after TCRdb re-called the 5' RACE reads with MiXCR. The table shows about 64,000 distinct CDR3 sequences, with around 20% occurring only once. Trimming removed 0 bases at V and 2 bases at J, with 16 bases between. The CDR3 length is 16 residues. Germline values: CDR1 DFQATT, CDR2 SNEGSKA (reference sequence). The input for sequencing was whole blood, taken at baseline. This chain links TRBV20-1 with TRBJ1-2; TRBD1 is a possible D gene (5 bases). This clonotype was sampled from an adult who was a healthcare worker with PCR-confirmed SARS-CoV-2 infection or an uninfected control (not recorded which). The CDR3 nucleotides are TGCAGTGCTAGAGATGGGACTATGGGGCCAAACTATGGCTACACCTTC. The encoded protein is CSARDGTMGPNYGYTF.